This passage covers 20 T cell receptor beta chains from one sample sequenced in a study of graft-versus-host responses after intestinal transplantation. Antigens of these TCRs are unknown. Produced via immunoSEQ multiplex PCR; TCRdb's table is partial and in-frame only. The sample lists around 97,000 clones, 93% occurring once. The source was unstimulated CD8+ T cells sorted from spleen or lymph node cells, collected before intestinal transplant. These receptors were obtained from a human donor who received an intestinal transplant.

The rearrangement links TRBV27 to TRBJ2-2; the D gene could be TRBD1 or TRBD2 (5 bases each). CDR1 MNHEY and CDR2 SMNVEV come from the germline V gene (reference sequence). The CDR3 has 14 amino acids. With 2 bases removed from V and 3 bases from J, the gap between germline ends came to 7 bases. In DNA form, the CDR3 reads TGTGCCAGCAGTTTAGGGGGTTACACCGGGGAGCTGTTTTTT. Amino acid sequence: CASSLGGYTGELFF.

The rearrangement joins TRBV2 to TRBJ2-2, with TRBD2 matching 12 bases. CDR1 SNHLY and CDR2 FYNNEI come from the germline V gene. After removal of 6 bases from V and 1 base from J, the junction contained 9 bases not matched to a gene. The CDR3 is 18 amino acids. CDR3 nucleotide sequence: TGTGCCAGCAGCGAACGGGAACTAGCGGGGGGGAACACCGGGGAGCTGTTTTTT. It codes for CASSERELAGGNTGELFF.

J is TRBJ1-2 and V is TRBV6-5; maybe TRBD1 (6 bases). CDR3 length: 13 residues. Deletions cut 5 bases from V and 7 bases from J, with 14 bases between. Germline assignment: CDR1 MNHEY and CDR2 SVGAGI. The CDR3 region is CASSPQGWGGYTF. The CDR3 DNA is TGTGCCAGCAGTCCACAGGGCTGGGGTGGCTACACCTTC.

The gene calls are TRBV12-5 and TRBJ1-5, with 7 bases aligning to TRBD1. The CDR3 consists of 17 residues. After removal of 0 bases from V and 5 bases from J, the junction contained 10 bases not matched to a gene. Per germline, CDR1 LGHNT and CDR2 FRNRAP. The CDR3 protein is CASGLVLRTGTDQPQHF. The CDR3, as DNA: TGTGCTAGTGGTTTGGTTCTTAGGACCGGGACAGATCAGCCCCAGCATTTT.

The CDR3 sequence: CASKIETGGNTEAFF. CDR3 DNA: TGCGCCAGCAAAATAGAAACAGGGGGGAACACTGAAGCTTTCTTT. The chain joins TRBV4-1 to TRBJ1-1, with TRBD1 matching over 8 bases. The CDR3 totals 15 residues. Germline values: CDR1 MGHRA, CDR2 YSYEKL. J gave up 1 base and V 7 bases, and 8 bases lay outside the gene matches.

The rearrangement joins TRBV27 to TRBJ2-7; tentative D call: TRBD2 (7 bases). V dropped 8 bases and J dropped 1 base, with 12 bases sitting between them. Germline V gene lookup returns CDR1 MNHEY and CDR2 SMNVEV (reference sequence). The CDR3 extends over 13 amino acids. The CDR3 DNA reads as TGTGCCAGCCAGAGCGGGACATCCTACGAGCAGTACTTC. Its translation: CASQSGTSYEQYF.

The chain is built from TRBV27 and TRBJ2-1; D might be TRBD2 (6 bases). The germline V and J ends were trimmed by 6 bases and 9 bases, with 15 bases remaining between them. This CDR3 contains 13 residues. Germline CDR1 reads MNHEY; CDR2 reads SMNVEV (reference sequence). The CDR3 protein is CASRLAPGTEQFF. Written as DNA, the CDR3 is TGTGCCAGCAGACTAGCCCCGGGAACTGAGCAGTTCTTC.

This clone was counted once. Here the CDR3 DNA reads TGTGCCAGCACCCCCGGGACAGGGGGGGGAGAGACCCAGTACTTC. As protein: CASTPGTGGGETQYF. The genes are TRBV5-4 and TRBJ2-5; 11 bases are a match to TRBD1. The CDR3 has 15 amino acids. Germline-derived CDR1 and CDR2 are SGHNT and YYREEE (reference sequence). V trimming: 6 bases; J trimming: 4 bases; junction bases outside the gene matches: 8.

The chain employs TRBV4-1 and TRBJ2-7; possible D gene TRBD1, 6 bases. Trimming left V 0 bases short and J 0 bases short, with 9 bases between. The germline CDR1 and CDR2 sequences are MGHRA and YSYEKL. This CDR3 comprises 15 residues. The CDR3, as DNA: TGCGCCAGCAGCCAAGAAGGGACAAACTCCTACGAGCAGTACTTC. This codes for CASSQEGTNSYEQYF.

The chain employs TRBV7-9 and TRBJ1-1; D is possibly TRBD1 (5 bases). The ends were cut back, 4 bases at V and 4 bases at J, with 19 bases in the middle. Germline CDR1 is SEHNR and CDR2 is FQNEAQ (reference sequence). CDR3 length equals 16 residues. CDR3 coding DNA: TGTGCCAGCAGCTCCGCTTTGGGAGAGAGGGGCACTGAAGCTTTCTTT. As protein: CASSSALGERGTEAFF.

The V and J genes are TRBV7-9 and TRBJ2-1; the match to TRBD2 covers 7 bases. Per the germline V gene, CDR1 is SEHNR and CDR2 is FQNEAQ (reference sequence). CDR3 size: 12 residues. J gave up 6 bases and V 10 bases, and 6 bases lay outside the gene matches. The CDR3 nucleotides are TGTGCCATTCCCTTAGCGGGCAATGAGCAGTTCTTC. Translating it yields CAIPLAGNEQFF.

The CDR3: CASRNEGQDETQYF. The CDR3 DNA reads TGTGCCAGTAGGAACGAGGGGCAGGACGAGACCCAGTACTTC. V and J are TRBV19 and TRBJ2-5; possibly TRBD1 or TRBD2 for D (5 bases each). The germline V gene encodes CDR1 LNHDA and CDR2 SQIVND (reference sequence). The CDR3 has 14 residues. V was cut by 6 bases and J by 5 bases, with 16 bases left in between. The full variable domain, its missing parts supplied by reference TRBV19 and TRBJ2-5, is DGGITQSPKYLFRKEGQNVTLSCEQNLNHDAMYWYRQDPGQGLRLIYYSQIVNDFQKGDIAEGYSVSREKKESFPLTVTSAQKNPTAFYLCASRNEGQDETQYFGPGTRLLVL.

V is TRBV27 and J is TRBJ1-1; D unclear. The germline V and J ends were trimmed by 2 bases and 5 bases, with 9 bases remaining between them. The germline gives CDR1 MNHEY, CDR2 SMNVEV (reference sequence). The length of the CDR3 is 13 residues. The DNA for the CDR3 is TGTGCCAGCAGTTTAACCTCAAGGACTGAAGCTTTCTTT. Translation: CASSLTSRTEAFF.

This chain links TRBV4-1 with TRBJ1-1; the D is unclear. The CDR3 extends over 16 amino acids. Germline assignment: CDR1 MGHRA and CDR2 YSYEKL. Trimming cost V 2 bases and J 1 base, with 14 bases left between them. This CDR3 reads CASSQLLTSANTEAFF. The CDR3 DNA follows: TGCGCCAGCAGCCAACTCTTAACCTCAGCGAACACTGAAGCTTTCTTT.

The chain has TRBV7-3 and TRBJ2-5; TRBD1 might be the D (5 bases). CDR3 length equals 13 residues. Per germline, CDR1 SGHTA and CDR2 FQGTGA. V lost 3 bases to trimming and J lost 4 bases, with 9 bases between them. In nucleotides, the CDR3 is TGTGCCAGCAGCTTTAAAAGGGGAGAGACCCAGTACTTC. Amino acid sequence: CASSFKRGETQYF.

DNA for the CDR3: TGCGCCAGCTCCATGGGACTAGCGTACGAGCAGTACTTC. It codes for CASSMGLAYEQYF. This chain links TRBV10-1 with TRBJ2-7; 10 bases fit TRBD2. V shed 8 bases and J 4 bases; nucleotides not matched to a gene: 5. The CDR3 runs to 13 residues. Germline V gives CDR1 WNHNN, CDR2 SYGVQD (reference sequence).

CDR3 in DNA: TGTGCCTGGAGTGTAGGGGCAAATGAGCAGTTCTTC. Translation: CAWSVGANEQFF. The V call is TRBV30, the J call TRBJ2-1, with D possibly TRBD1 on 5 matching bases. With 0 bases removed from V and 7 bases from J, the gap between germline ends came to 7 bases. Germline loops: CDR1 GTSNPN, CDR2 SVGIG (reference sequence). The length of the CDR3 is 12 residues.

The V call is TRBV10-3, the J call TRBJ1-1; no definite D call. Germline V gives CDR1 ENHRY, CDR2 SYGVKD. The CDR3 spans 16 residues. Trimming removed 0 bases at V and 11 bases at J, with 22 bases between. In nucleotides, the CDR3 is TGTGCCATCAGTGAGTCGAAAATGGTCGGACCCCTAGGGGCTTTCTTT. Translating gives CAISESKMVGPLGAFF.

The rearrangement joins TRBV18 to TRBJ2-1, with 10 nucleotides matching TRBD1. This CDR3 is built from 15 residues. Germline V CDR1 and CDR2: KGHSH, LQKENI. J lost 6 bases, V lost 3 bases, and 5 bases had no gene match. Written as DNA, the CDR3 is TGTGCCAGCTCACCCCGGGACAGGGGATCCAATGAGCAGTTCTTC. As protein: CASSPRDRGSNEQFF.

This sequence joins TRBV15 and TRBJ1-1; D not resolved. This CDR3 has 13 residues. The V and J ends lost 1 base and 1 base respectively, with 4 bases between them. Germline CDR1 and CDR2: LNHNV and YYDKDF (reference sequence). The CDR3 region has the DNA TGTGCCACCAGCAGAGTAGGGAACACTGAAGCTTTCTTT. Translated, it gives CATSRVGNTEAFF. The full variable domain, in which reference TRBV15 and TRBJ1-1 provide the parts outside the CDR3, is DAMVIQNPRYQVTQFGKPVTLSCSQTLNHNVMYWYQQKSSQAPKLLFHYYDKDFNNEADTPDNFQSRRPNTSFCFLDIRSPGLGDTAMYLCATSRVGNTEAFFGQGTRLTVV.